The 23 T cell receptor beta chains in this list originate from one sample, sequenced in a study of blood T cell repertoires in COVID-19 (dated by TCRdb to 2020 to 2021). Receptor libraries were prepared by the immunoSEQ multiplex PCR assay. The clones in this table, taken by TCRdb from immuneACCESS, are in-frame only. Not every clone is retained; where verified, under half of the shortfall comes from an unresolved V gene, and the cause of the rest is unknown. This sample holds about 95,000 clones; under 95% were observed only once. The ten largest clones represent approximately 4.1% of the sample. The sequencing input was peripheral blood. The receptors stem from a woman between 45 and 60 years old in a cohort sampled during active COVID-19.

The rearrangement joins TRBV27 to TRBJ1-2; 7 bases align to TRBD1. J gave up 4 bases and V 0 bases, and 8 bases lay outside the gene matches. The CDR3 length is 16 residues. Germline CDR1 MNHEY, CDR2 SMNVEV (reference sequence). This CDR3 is CASSLSAGTAFYGYTF. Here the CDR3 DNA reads TGTGCCAGCAGTTTATCGGCCGGGACAGCTTTCTATGGCTACACCTTC.

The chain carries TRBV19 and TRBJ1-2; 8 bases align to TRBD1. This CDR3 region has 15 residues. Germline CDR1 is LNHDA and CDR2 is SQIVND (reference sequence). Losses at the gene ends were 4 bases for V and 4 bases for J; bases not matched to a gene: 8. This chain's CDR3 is CASSTIRTGTYGYTF. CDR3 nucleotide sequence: TGTGCCAGTAGTACAATACGGACAGGGACCTATGGCTACACCTTC. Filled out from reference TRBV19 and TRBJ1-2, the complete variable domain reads DGGITQSPKYLFRKEGQNVTLSCEQNLNHDAMYWYRQDPGQGLRLIYYSQIVNDFQKGDIAEGYSVSREKKESFPLTVTSAQKNPTAFYLCASSTIRTGTYGYTFGSGTRLTVV.

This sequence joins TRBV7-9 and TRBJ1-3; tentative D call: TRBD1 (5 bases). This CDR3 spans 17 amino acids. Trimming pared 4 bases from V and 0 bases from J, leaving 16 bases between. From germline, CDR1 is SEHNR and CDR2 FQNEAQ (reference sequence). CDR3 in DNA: TGTGCCAGCAGCTCCCAAAGGGGTCGGCTCTCTGGAAACACCATATATTTT. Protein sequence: CASSSQRGRLSGNTIYF.

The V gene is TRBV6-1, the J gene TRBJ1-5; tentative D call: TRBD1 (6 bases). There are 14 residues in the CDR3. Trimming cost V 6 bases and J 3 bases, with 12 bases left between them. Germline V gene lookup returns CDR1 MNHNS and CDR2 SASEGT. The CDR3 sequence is CASSDNRDNQPQHF. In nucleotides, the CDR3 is TGTGCCAGCAGCGATAACAGGGACAATCAGCCCCAGCATTTT.

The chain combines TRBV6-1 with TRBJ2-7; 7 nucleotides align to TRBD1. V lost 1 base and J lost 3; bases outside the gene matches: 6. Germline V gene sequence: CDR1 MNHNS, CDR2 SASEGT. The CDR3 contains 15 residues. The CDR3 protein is CASSEETGDHYEQYF. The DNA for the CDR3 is TGTGCCAGCAGTGAAGAAACAGGGGACCACTACGAGCAGTACTTC.

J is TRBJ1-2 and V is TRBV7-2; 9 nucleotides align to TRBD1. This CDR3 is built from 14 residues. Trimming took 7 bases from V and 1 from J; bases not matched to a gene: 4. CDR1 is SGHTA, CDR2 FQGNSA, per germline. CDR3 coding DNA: TGTGCCAGCACCTCGGACAGGGGTAACTATGGCTACACCTTC. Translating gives CASTSDRGNYGYTF.

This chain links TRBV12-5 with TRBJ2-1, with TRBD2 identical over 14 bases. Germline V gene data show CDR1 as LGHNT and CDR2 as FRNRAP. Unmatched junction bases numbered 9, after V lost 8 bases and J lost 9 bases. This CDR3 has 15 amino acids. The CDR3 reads CASTNPGTSGSEQFF. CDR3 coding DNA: TGTGCTAGTACCAACCCCGGGACTAGCGGGAGTGAGCAGTTCTTC.

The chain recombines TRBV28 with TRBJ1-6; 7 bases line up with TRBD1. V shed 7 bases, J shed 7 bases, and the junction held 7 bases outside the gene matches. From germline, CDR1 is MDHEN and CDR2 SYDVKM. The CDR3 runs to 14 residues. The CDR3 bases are TGTGCCAGCAATTCCAGGGGGGACAATTCACCCCTCCACTTT. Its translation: CASNSRGDNSPLHF.

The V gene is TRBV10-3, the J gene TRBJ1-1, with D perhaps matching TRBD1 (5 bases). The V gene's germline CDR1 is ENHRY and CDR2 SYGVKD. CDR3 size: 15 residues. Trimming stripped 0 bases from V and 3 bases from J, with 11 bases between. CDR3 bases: TGTGCCATCAGTGAGTCGAACCAGGGATACACTGAAGCTTTCTTT. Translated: CAISESNQGYTEAFF.

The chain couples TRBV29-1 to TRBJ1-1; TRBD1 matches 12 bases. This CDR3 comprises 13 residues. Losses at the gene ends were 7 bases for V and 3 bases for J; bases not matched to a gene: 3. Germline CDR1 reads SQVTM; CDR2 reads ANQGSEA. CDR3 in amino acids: CSGDRGPDTEAFF. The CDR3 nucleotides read TGCAGCGGGGACAGGGGGCCTGACACTGAAGCTTTCTTT.

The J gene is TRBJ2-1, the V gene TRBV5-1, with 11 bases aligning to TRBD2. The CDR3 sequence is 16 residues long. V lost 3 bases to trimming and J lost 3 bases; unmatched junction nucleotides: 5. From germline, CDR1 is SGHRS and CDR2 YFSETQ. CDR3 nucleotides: TGCGCCAGCAGCTCGATAGCGGGGGGGAACTACAATGAGCAGTTCTTC. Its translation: CASSSIAGGNYNEQFF.

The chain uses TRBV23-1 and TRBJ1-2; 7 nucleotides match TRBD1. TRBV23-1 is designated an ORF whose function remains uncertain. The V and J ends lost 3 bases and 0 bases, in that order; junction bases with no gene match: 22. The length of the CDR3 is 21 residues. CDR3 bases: TGCGCCAGCAGTCAGTCCGGTTGGGGCGCGCCCTGCAGGGGGACTAACTATGGCTACACCTTC. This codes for CASSQSGWGAPCRGTNYGYTF.

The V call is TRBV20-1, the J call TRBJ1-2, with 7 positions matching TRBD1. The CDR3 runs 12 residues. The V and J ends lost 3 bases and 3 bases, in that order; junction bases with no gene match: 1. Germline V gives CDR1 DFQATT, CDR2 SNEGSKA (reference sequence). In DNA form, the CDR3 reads TGCAGTGCTAGTGGGACAGACTATGGCTACACCTTC. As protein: CSASGTDYGYTF.

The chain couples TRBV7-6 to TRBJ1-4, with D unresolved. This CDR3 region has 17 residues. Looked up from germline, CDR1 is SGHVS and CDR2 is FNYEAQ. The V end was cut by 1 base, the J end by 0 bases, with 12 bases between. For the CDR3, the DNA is TGTGCCAGCAGCTTAGGTCCCTACGCTGCAACTAATGAAAAACTGTTTTTT. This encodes CASSLGPYAATNEKLFF.

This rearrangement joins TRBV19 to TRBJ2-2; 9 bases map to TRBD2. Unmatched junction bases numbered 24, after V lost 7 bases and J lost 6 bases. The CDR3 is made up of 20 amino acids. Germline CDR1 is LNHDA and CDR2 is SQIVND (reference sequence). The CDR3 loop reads CASTREREAPSTSAPGELFF. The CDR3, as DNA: TGTGCCAGTACCCGGGAGCGGGAGGCCCCGTCAACCAGTGCCCCCGGGGAGCTGTTTTTT.

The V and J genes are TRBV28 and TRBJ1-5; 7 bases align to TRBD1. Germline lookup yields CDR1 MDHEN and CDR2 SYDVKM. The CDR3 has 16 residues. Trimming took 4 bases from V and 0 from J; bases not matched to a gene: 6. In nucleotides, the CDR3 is TGTGCCAGCAGTTCCGCCGGACAGGATAGCAATCAGCCCCAGCATTTT. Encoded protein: CASSSAGQDSNQPQHF.

The chain's CDR3 is CASSLVRGPIEAFF. CDR3 DNA: TGTGCCAGCAGCTTGGTCAGGGGGCCGATTGAAGCTTTCTTT. This chain uses TRBV5-5 with TRBJ1-1, with 8 bases lining up with TRBD1. The CDR3 has 14 amino acids. V shed 0 bases and J 7 bases; nucleotides not matched to a gene: 5. Germline loops: CDR1 SGHKS, CDR2 YYEKEE (reference sequence). The whole variable domain, remainder taken from reference TRBV5-5 and TRBJ1-1, is DAGVTQSPTHLIKTRGQQVTLRCSPISGHKSVSWYQQVLGQGPQFIFQYYEKEERGRGNFPDRFSARQFPNYSSELNVNALLLGDSALYLCASSLVRGPIEAFFGQGTRLTVV.

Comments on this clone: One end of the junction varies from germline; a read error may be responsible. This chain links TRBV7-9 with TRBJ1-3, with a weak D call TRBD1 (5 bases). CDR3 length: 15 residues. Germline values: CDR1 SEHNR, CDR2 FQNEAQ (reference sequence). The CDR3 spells CASSLVGTREPLRDF. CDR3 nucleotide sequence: TGTGCCAGCAGCTTAGTAGGGACTCGAGAGCCCCTCAGGGATTTT. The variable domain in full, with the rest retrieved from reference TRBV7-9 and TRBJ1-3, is DTGVSQNPRHKITKRGQNVTFRCDPISEHNRLYWYRQTLGQGPEFLTYFQNEAQLEKSRLLSDRFSAERPKGSFSTLEIQRTEQGDSAMYLCASSLVGTREPLRDFGEGSWLTVV.

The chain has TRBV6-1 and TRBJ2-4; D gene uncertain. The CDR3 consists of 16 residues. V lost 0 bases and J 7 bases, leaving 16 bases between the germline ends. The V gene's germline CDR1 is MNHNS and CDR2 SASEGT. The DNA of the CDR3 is TGTGCCAGCAGTGAAGCTCTCGGGTACTCGGAGAACATTCAGTACTTC. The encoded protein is CASSEALGYSENIQYF.

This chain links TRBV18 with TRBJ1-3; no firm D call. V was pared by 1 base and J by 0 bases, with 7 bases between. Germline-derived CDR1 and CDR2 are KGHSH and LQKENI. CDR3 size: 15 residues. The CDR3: CASSPQRDSGNTIYF. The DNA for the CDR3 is TGTGCCAGCTCACCACAAAGAGACTCTGGAAACACCATATATTTT.

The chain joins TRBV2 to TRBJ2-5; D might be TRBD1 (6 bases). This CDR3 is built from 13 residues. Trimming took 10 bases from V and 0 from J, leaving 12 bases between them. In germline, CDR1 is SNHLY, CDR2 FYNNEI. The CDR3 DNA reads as TGTGCCAACCGAAGGGGGAACCAAGAGACCCAGTACTTC. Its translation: CANRRGNQETQYF.

The CDR3 loop reads CASSAALGGSYNEQFF. The CDR3, as DNA: TGTGCCAGCTCAGCGGCCCTGGGGGGGTCCTACAATGAGCAGTTCTTC. The chain couples TRBV18 to TRBJ2-1, with 7 bases that match TRBD2. The germline V gene encodes CDR1 KGHSH and CDR2 LQKENI. The J segment lost 1 base and the V segment lost 5 bases, leaving 8 bases of the junction unmatched. The CDR3 loop spans 16 amino acids.

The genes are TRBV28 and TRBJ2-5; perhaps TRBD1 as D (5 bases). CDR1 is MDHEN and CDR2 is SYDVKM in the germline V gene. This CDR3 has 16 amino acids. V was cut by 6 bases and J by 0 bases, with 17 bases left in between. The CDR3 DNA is TGTGCCAGCAGGAGATGGGGCAGGCGTGACCAAGAGACCCAGTACTTC. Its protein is CASRRWGRRDQETQYF.